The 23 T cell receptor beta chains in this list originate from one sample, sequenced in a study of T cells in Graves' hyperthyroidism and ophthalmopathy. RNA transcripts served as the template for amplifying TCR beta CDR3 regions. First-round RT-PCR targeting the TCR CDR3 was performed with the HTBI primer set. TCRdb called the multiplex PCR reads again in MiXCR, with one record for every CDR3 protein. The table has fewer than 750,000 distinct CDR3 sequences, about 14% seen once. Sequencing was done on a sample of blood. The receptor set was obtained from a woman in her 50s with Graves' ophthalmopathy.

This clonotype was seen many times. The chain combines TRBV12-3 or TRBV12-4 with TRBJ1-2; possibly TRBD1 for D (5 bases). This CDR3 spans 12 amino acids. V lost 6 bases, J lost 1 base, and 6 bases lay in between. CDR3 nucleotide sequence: TGTGCCAGCAGACAGGTTAACTATGGCTACACCTTC. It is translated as CASRQVNYGYTF.

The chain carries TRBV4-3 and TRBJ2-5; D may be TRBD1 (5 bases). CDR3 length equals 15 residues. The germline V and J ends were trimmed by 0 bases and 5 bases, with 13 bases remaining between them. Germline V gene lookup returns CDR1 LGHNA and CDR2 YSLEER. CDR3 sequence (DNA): TGCGCCAGCAGCCAAGATCAGGGTAGCTGGGAGACCCAGTACTTC. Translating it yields CASSQDQGSWETQYF.

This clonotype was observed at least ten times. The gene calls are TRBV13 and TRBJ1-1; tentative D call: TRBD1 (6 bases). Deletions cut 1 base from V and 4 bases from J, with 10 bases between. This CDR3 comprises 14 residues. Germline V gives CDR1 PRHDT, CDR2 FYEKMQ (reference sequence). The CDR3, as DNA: TGTGCCAGCAGCTTAGAGGGCAGGGGCACTGAAGCTTTCTTT. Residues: CASSLEGRGTEAFF.

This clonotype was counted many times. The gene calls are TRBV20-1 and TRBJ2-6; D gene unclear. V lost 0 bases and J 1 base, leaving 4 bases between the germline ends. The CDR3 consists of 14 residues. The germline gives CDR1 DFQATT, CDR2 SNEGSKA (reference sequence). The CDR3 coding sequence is TGCAGTGCTAGAGATTCATCTGGGGCCAACGTCCTGACTTTC. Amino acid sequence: CSARDSSGANVLTF.

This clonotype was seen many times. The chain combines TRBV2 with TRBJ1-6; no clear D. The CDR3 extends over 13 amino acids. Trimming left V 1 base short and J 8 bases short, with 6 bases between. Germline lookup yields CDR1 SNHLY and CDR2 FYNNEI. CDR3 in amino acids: CASSEVGDSPLHF. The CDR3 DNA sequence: TGTGCCAGCAGTGAAGTTGGGGATTCACCCCTCCACTTT.

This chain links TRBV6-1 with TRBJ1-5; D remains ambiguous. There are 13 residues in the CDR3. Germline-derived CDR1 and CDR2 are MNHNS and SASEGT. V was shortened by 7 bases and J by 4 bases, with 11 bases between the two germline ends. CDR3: CASKRQANQPQHF. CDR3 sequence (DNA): TGTGCCAGCAAGCGGCAGGCTAATCAGCCCCAGCATTTT.

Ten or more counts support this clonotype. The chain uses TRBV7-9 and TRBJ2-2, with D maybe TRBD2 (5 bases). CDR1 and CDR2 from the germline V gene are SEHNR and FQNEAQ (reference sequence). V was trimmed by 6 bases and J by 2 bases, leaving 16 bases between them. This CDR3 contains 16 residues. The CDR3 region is CASRGPSGENTGELFF. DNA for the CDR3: TGTGCCAGCAGAGGACCAAGCGGAGAAAACACCGGGGAGCTGTTTTTT.

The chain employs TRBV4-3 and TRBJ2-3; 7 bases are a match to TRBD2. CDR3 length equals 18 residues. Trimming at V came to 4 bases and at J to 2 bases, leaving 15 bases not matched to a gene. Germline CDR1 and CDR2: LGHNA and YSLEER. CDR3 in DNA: TGCGCCAGCAGCCGCCACTCCCTTACTAGCGTCCCCACAGATACGCAGTATTTT. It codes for CASSRHSLTSVPTDTQYF.

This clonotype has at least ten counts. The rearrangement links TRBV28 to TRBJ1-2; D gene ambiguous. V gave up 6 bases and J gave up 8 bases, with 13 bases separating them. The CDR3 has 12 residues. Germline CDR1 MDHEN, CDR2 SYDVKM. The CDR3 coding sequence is TGTGCCAGCAGCCAAAGACGGGAAGGCTACACCTTC. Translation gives CASSQRREGYTF.

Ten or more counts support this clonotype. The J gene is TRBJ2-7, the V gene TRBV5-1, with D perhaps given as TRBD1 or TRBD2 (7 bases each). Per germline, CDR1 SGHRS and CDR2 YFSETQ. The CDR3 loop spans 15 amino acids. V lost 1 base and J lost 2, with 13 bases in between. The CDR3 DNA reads TGCGCCAGCAGCTTGAACCAGGGGGGGACCTACGAGCAGTACTTC. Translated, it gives CASSLNQGGTYEQYF.

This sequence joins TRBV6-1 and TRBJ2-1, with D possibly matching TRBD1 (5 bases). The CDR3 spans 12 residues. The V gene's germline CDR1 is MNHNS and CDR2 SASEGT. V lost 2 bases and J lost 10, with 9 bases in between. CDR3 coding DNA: TGTGCCAGCAGTGAAAACTGGGGCGAGCAGTTCTTC. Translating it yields CASSENWGEQFF.

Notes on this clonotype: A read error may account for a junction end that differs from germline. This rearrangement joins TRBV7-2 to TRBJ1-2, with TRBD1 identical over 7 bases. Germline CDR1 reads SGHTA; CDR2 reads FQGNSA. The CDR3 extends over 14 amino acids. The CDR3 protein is CASRGTDFDYGYTF. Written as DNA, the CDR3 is TGCGCCAGCAGGGGGACTGATTTCGACTATGGCTACACCTTC.

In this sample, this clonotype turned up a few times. CDR3: CASSERRGGFSSQPQHF. The DNA for the CDR3 is TGTGCCAGCAGTGAAAGGCGAGGGGGCTTTTCTAGTCAGCCCCAGCATTTT. The chain has TRBV6-1 and TRBJ1-5, with 7 bases identical to TRBD1. From germline, CDR1 is MNHNS and CDR2 SASEGT. CDR3 length: 17 residues. The V segment lost 2 bases and the J segment 6 bases; nucleotides outside the gene matches: 13.

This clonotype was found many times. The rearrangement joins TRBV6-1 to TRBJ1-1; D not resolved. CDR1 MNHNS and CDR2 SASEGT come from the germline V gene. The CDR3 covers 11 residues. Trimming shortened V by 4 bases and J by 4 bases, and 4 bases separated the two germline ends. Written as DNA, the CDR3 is TGTGCCAGCAGTGCCTTCACTGAAGCTTTCTTT. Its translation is CASSAFTEAFF.

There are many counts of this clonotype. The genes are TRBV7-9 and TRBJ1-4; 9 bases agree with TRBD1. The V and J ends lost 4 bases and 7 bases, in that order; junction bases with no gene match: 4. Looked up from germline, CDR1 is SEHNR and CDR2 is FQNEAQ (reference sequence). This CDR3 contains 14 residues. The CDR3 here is CASSWGQGIEKLFF. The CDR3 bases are TGTGCCAGCAGCTGGGGACAGGGCATTGAAAAACTGTTTTTT.

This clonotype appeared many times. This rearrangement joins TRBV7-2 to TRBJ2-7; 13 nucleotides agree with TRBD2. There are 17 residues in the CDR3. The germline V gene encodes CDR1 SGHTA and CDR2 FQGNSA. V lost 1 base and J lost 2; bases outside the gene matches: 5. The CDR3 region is CASSLVSGLAGAYEQYF. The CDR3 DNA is TGTGCCAGCAGCTTAGTTTCCGGACTAGCGGGGGCCTACGAGCAGTACTTC.

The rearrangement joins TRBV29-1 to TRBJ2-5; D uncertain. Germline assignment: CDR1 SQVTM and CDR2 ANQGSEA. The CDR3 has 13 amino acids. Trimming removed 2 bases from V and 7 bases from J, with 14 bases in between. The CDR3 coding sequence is TGCAGCGTTGAATTGTGGAGTAAACGGACCCAGTACTTC. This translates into CSVELWSKRTQYF.

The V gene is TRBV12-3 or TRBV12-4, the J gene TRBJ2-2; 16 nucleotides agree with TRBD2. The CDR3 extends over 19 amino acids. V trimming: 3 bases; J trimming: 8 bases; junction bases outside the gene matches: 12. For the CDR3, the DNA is TGTGCCAGCAGTTTCGGGACTAGCGGGAGGGCCTCCGAAGGTGGGGAGCTGTTTTTT. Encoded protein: CASSFGTSGRASEGGELFF.

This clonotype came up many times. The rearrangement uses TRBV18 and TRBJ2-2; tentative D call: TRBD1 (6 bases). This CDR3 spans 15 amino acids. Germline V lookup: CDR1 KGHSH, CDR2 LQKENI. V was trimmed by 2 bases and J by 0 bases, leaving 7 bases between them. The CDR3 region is CASSPTGSNTGELFF. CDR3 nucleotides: TGTGCCAGCTCACCAACAGGGTCGAACACCGGGGAGCTGTTTTTT.

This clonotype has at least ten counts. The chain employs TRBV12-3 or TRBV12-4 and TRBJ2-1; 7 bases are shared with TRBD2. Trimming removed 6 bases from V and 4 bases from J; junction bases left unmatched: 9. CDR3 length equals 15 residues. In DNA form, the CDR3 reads TGTGCCAGCAGCGCACCCGGGACTACATACAATGAGCAGTTCTTC. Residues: CASSAPGTTYNEQFF.

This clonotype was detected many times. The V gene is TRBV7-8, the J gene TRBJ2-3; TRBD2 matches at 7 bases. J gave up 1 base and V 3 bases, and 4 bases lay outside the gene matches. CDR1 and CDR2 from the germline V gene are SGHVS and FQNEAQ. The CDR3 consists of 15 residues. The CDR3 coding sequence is TGTGCCAGCAGCTTTCGACTAGCTGGCACAGATACGCAGTATTTT. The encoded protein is CASSFRLAGTDTQYF.

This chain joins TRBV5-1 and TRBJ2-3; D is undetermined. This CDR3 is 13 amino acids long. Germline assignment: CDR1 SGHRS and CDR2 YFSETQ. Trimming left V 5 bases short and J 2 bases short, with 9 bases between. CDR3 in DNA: TGCGCCAGCAGGGACGTATCCACAGATACGCAGTATTTT. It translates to CASRDVSTDTQYF.

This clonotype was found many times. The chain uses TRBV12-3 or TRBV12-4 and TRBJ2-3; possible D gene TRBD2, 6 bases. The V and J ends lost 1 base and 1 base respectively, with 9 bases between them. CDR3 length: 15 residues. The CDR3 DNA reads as TGTGCCAGCAGTTTAGTGGGAGGCCGCACAGATACGCAGTATTTT. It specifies CASSLVGGRTDTQYF.